This T cell receptor (beta chain) came from a study of CD8 T cells in Susac syndrome. The CDR3 totals 16 residues. Trimming removed 0 bases at V and 3 bases at J, with 12 bases between. Random hexamers primed reverse transcription of roughly 0.5 to 1 ug RNA. By means of immunoSEQ multiplex PCR, TCR beta CDR3 spanning 54 Vbeta and 13 Jbeta underwent amplification. TCRdb independently ran MiXCR on the immunoSEQ multiplex PCR reads; one entry per CDR3 protein. This sample carries 150,000 to 200,000 distinct CDR3 sequences, 95% of them seen once, and the ten largest clones take 0.093%. The chain recombines TRBV23-1 with TRBJ1-5; D call uncertain. TRBV23-1 is an ORF; its function is uncertain. The receptor comes from a human donor with multiple sclerosis. Sequenced sample: CD4+ T cells from PBMCs. CDR3 amino acids: CASSQSVKGLNQPQHF. In nucleotides, the CDR3 is TGCGCCAGCAGTCAATCGGTGAAAGGGCTCAATCAGCCCCAGCATTTT.